This T cell receptor (beta chain) stems from a study of blood T cell repertoires in COVID-19. Looking at the study overall: PBMCs, B-cell-depleted T cells, or T cells provided the cDNA or gDNA that made up the material.

Cohort allocation depended upon clinical history that participants reported. Recovered participants had two consecutive negative NP/OP PCR tests, healthcare professional clearance, or symptom resolution. Source study methods: Amplification from reference gene primers served as the basis for estimated nucleated cell counts. TCRdb's table, derived via immunoSEQ multiplex PCR, lists solely in-frame clones and lacks some. The V and J calls and clone size come from that table; D and trimming were worked out from the DNA. Among 330,000 or so clones listed, roughly 87% were seen once. Between the trimmed V and J ends, which lost 0 bases and 4 bases, there was a span of 9 bases. The CDR3 is made up of 14 amino acids. Per the germline V gene, CDR1 is LNHNV and CDR2 is YYDKDF (reference sequence).

The receptor was derived from a young woman who had recovered from COVID-19. What was sequenced was PBMCs or T cells enriched from blood (not recorded which). This chain uses TRBV15 with TRBJ1-1; D not certain. The CDR3 DNA reads as TGTGCCACCAGCAGAGAAGGATGGAGCACTGAAGCTTTCTTT. Protein product: CATSREGWSTEAFF. The variable domain in full, completed from reference TRBV15 and TRBJ1-1, reads DAMVIQNPRYQVTQFGKPVTLSCSQTLNHNVMYWYQQKSSQAPKLLFHYYDKDFNNEADTPDNFQSRRPNTSFCFLDIRSPGLGDTAMYLCATSREGWSTEAFFGQGTRLTVV.